The entry below gives a single T cell receptor (beta chain) sequence along with its context. Using immunoSEQ multiplex PCR, the repertoire was profiled, and TCRdb retains in-frame clones only, with some absent. The table includes roughly 150,000 clones, roughly 85% detected once. The source of the sample is a study of blood T cell repertoires in COVID-19. CDR3 size: 15 residues. Germline lookup yields CDR1 SGHRS and CDR2 YFSETQ. Between the trimmed V and J ends, which lost 0 bases and 0 bases, there was a span of 7 bases. The chain carries TRBV5-1 and TRBJ2-1, with D unresolved. This clonotype was obtained from a woman aged 70-85 years in a cohort exposed to, infected with or recovered from COVID-19 (not recorded which). Sequenced input: PBMCs or T cells enriched from blood (not recorded which). The CDR3 nucleotides are TGCGCCAGCAGCTTGGGGGCAAGCTCCTACAATGAGCAGTTCTTC. This sequence encodes CASSLGASSYNEQFF.